This T cell receptor (beta chain) was sequenced during a study of blood T cell repertoires in COVID-19. Authors' analysis steps: It was from reference gene primer amplification that nucleated cell counts were estimated. Produced via immunoSEQ multiplex PCR; TCRdb's table is partial and in-frame only. The V and J calls and the clone size are those of that table, but D and trimming were determined from the DNA. This sample carries 190,000 or so clones, roughly 82% of them seen once, and the ten largest clones take 7% to 10%. Losses at the gene ends were 5 bases for V and 5 bases for J; bases not matched to a gene: 7. The germline V gene encodes CDR1 SGHAT and CDR2 FQNNGV. The CDR3 has 15 residues.

The sequencing input was PBMCs or T cells enriched from blood (not recorded which). This receptor was obtained from a woman between 25 and 40 years old who had recovered from COVID-19. This chain joins TRBV11-2 and TRBJ2-3, with 10 bases identical to TRBD2. The CDR3 loop reads CASSQGTSVVDTQYF. The CDR3 DNA is TGTGCCAGCAGCCAAGGGACTAGCGTAGTAGATACGCAGTATTTT.